This entry features one TCR beta chain sequence. Its antigen remains unknown. These gene names are mouse names. The read comes to an end 1 residue before the CDR3 does, leaving the germline J gene to fill in the end. CDR1 is KGHPV and CDR2 is FQNQEV in the germline V gene (reference sequence). The CDR3 runs 13 residues. V was shortened by 7 bases and J by 3 bases, with 9 bases between the two germline ends. The sample is drawn from a study of tissue T cells after allogeneic stem cell transplantation. Overall study results and limits: Sampling depth was limited, and the cohort was small and clinically varied. In patients and mice, blood and spleen missed much of tissue repertoire. Few T cell clones were shared across patients, but motif clusters showed tissue-specific shared signatures.

Sequencing used immunoSEQ multiplex PCR; TCRdb keeps in-frame clones, though not all of them. The sample records over 7,000 clones, 45% being singletons. Time point indicated: mouse harvest day 7 after allogeneic transplant. Tail vein injection delivered 10^7 T-cell-depleted bone marrow cells and 10^6 splenic CD5+ T cells. The specimen sequenced was gut tissue. This TCR came from a female BALB/c mouse given C57BL/6 T cells with graft-versus-host disease after an allogeneic hematopoietic cell transplant. V usage is TRBV26 and J usage is TRBJ1-4; a possible D gene is TRBD1 (6 bases). The sequenced CDR3 bases are TGTGCCAGCACGCAGGGGCCCAACGAAAGATTATTT. Translated: CASTQGPNERLF. The entire CDR3 reads CASTQGPNERLFF.